The 23 T cell receptor beta chains given below trace back to one sample, sequenced in a study of Graves' ophthalmopathy and Graves' hyperthyroidism. Amplified TCR beta CDR3 regions were obtained using RNA transcripts as template. Scientists carried out first-round RT-PCR using HTBI primers and then a second-round multiplex PCR. TCRdb ran MiXCR on the multiplex PCR reads and lists one entry per CDR3 protein. The sample shows 200,000 to 250,000 distinct CDR3 sequences, 29% of them seen only once. Specimen: peripheral blood. The receptor source for this set is a man aged 50 to 60 with Graves' ophthalmopathy.

This clonotype was seen repeatedly, ten times or more. The chain has TRBV7-9 and TRBJ2-7, with a possible D match to TRBD1 (5 bases). This CDR3 region has 14 residues. CDR1 is SEHNR, CDR2 FQNEAQ, per germline (reference sequence). Trimming took off 2 bases at V and 2 bases at J, with 10 bases between the two ends. The CDR3 DNA follows: TGTGCCAGCAGCTTAAGGGGCGATGCCTACGAGCAGTACTTC. Encoded protein: CASSLRGDAYEQYF.

This clonotype occurred many times. The chain recombines TRBV28 with TRBJ2-5, with D uncertain. This CDR3 is 12 amino acids long. Per the germline V gene, CDR1 is MDHEN and CDR2 is SYDVKM. V lost 6 bases and J lost 9, with 14 bases in between. CDR3 in amino acids: CASSKGLSAQYF. DNA of the CDR3: TGTGCCAGCAGCAAAGGGTTATCGGCCCAGTACTTC.

This clonotype has a count of ten or more. The genes are TRBV6-5 and TRBJ2-2; D might be TRBD1 or TRBD2, each matching 5 bases. Trimming shortened V by 7 bases and J by 5 bases, and 17 bases separated the two germline ends. This CDR3 is 15 amino acids long. Germline V gene sequence: CDR1 MNHEY, CDR2 SVGAGI. CDR3 sequence: CASNRPGTTTGELFF. The CDR3 nucleotides read TGTGCCAGCAATCGACCCGGGACCACAACCGGGGAGCTGTTTTTT.

This clonotype appeared many times. The rearrangement uses TRBV4-1 and TRBJ2-7, with unresolved D. Between the trimmed V and J ends, which lost 2 bases and 4 bases, there was a span of 18 bases. The CDR3 contains 16 residues. Per germline, CDR1 MGHRA and CDR2 YSYEKL. The CDR3 is CASSQLPPPGGYEQYF. The CDR3 DNA follows: TGCGCCAGCAGCCAACTTCCCCCTCCAGGCGGATACGAGCAGTACTTC.

This chain uses TRBV6-5 with TRBJ2-2; no clear D gene. V lost 8 bases, J lost 4 bases, and 17 bases lay in between. Germline lookup yields CDR1 MNHEY and CDR2 SVGAGI. The CDR3 length is 15 residues. The CDR3 region has the DNA TGTGCCAGCGGATACGGAGATCCGAGCACCGGGGAGCTGTTTTTT. This gives the protein CASGYGDPSTGELFF.

At least ten counts were recorded for this clonotype. This CDR3 reads CASSPTSGGTGELFF. In DNA, the CDR3 is TGCGCCAGCAGCCCTACCTCGGGGGGCACCGGGGAGCTGTTTTTT. The chain uses TRBV4-1 and TRBJ2-2, with TRBD2 matching 7 bases. After removal of 4 bases from V and 4 bases from J, the junction contained 6 bases not matched to a gene. The CDR3 runs 15 residues. CDR1 MGHRA and CDR2 YSYEKL come from the germline V gene.

CDR3 sequence reads: CASSFRTGLCGQYF. CDR3 sequence (DNA): TGTGCCAGCAGTTTCCGGACAGGGCTTTGCGGGCAGTACTTC. The V and J genes are TRBV6-5 and TRBJ2-7; 8 nucleotides agree with TRBD1. CDR3 size: 14 residues. V shed 4 bases and J 9 bases; nucleotides not matched to a gene: 11. CDR1 and CDR2 from the germline V gene are MNHEY and SVGAGI.

This clonotype was detected ten times or more. The chain recombines TRBV9 with TRBJ2-5; a possible D gene is TRBD2 (7 bases). The length of the CDR3 is 13 residues. The germline CDR1 and CDR2 sequences are SGDLS and YYNGEE. Trimming stripped 4 bases from V and 5 bases from J, with 12 bases between. CDR3: CASSPGGRETQYF. The CDR3, as DNA: TGTGCCAGCAGCCCCGGGGGGCGGGAGACCCAGTACTTC.

This clonotype was counted ten times or more. The chain carries TRBV11-2 and TRBJ2-7, with D uncertain. This CDR3 region has 13 residues. In germline, CDR1 is SGHAT, CDR2 FQNNGV. The germline V and J ends were trimmed by 8 bases and 0 bases, with 11 bases remaining between them. Here the CDR3 reads CASGSRFSYEQYF. The CDR3, as DNA: TGTGCCAGCGGCTCGCGATTCTCCTACGAGCAGTACTTC. Filled out from reference TRBV11-2 and TRBJ2-7, the complete variable domain reads EAGVAQSPRYKIIEKRQSVAFWCNPISGHATLYWYQQILGQGPKLLIQFQNNGVVDDSQLPKDRFSAERLKGVDSTLKIQPAKLEDSAVYLCASGSRFSYEQYFGPGTRLTVT.

This clonotype is medium-sized within its sample. CDR3 amino acids: CASSSTGTLNQPQHF. In DNA form, the CDR3 reads TGTGCCAGCAGTTCCACCGGGACCCTCAATCAGCCCCAGCATTTT. The chain joins TRBV12-3 or TRBV12-4 to TRBJ1-5; TRBD1 is a possible D gene (5 bases). The ends were cut back, 4 bases at V and 3 bases at J, with 13 bases in the middle. The CDR3 has 15 residues.

This clonotype appeared many times. The gene calls are TRBV29-1 and TRBJ2-7; TRBD1 matches 7 bases. Germline V lookup: CDR1 SQVTM, CDR2 ANQGSEA. This CDR3 spans 13 amino acids. V dropped 5 bases and J dropped 2; count of bases not matched to a gene: 6. The CDR3 spells CSVPGQTTYEQYF. The CDR3 DNA reads as TGCAGCGTTCCGGGACAGACAACCTACGAGCAGTACTTC.

Ten or more counts support this clonotype. This chain joins TRBV7-2 and TRBJ2-5; 9 positions match TRBD2. The V segment lost 4 bases and the J segment 1 base; nucleotides outside the gene matches: 19. CDR3 length: 20 residues. Germline CDR1 and CDR2: SGHTA and FQGNSA. CDR3: CASSSKGREGQVRTQETQYF. In DNA form, the CDR3 reads TGTGCCAGCAGCTCCAAGGGGCGGGAGGGCCAAGTCCGAACCCAAGAGACCCAGTACTTC.

This clonotype was seen repeatedly, ten times or more. The chain recombines TRBV9 with TRBJ2-7, with TRBD1 identical over 7 bases. The CDR3 consists of 15 residues. With V trimmed by 0 bases and J by 3 bases, 6 bases remained unmatched. Germline V gene sequence: CDR1 SGDLS, CDR2 YYNGEE. DNA for the CDR3: TGTGCCAGCAGCGTAGAGGGGGACAGCCGCTACGAGCAGTACTTC. It is translated as CASSVEGDSRYEQYF.

This rearrangement joins TRBV14 to TRBJ1-1; TRBD1 matches 7 bases. CDR1 SGHDN and CDR2 FVKESK come from the germline V gene. The CDR3 runs 16 residues. V lost 0 bases, J lost 6 bases, and 10 bases stayed unmatched. For the CDR3, the DNA is TGTGCCAGCAGCCAAGATTCCGGGACAGTAAGCTCTGAAGCTTTCTTT. It codes for CASSQDSGTVSSEAFF.

Ten or more counts support this clonotype. The chain combines TRBV2 with TRBJ1-2, with TRBD1 matching 8 bases. Germline CDR1 is SNHLY and CDR2 is FYNNEI. With V trimmed by 4 bases and J by 2 bases, 6 bases remained unmatched. The CDR3 has 15 residues. The CDR3 coding sequence is TGTGCCAGCAGTGCCCGGGACAGGTCGAACTATGGCTACACCTTC. Amino acid sequence: CASSARDRSNYGYTF.

The chain joins TRBV6-1 to TRBJ1-6; 9 positions match TRBD1. The J segment lost 7 bases and the V segment lost 1 base, leaving 5 bases of the junction unmatched. Per germline, CDR1 MNHNS and CDR2 SASEGT. The CDR3 contains 16 residues. The CDR3 loop reads CASSEVLGQGNSPLHF. In DNA, the CDR3 is TGTGCCAGCAGTGAAGTACTAGGACAGGGGAATTCACCCCTCCACTTT.

This clonotype has a count of ten or more. This chain connects TRBV4-1 to TRBJ1-1; D ambiguous. The CDR3 extends over 15 amino acids. V lost 0 bases, J lost 10 bases, and 18 bases lay in between. CDR1 MGHRA and CDR2 YSYEKL come from the germline V gene. CDR3 residues: CASSQDVWTSSGAFF. The CDR3 region has the DNA TGCGCCAGCAGCCAAGATGTATGGACCTCTAGCGGAGCTTTCTTT.

The chain recombines TRBV28 with TRBJ1-1; D ambiguous. CDR3 size: 14 residues. V shed 6 bases and J shed 7 bases, with 18 bases lying between them. The germline gives CDR1 MDHEN, CDR2 SYDVKM. The CDR3 DNA reads as TGTGCCAGCAGGCGCCGGACTTCCGGCGGTGAAGCTTTCTTT. Protein: CASRRRTSGGEAFF. The variable domain in full, with the rest retrieved from reference TRBV28 and TRBJ1-1, is DVKVTQSSRYLVKRTGEKVFLECVQDMDHENMFWYRQDPGLGLRLIYFSYDVKMKEKGDIPEGYSVSREKKERFSLILESASTNQTSMYLCASRRRTSGGEAFFGQGTRLTVV.

This clonotype was picked up many times. The chain combines TRBV28 with TRBJ1-1; D might be TRBD1 (6 bases). Germline loops: CDR1 MDHEN, CDR2 SYDVKM. Trimming left V 6 bases short and J 4 bases short, with 12 bases between. The CDR3 covers 13 residues. CDR3 amino acids: CASRPGVATEAFF. The CDR3 DNA sequence: TGTGCCAGCAGACCAGGGGTGGCCACTGAAGCTTTCTTT.

The chain couples TRBV6-5 to TRBJ2-7; 7 nucleotides match TRBD2. The CDR3 has 13 residues. V shed 3 bases, J shed 2 bases, and the junction held 1 base outside the gene matches. The germline V gene has CDR1 MNHEY and CDR2 SVGAGI. In DNA, the CDR3 is TGTGCCAGCAGTTATCGGGGGGCCTACGAGCAGTACTTC. It specifies CASSYRGAYEQYF.

The CDR3 bases are TGTGCCAGCAGTTCCTTCACAGTTAACTCCTACGAGCAGTACTTC. It specifies CASSSFTVNSYEQYF. This chain uses TRBV6-2 or TRBV6-3 with TRBJ2-7, with unresolved D. From germline, CDR1 is MNHEY and CDR2 SVGEGT. The CDR3 is 15 amino acids. V lost 4 bases and J 0 bases, leaving 13 bases between the germline ends.

This rearrangement joins TRBV20-1 to TRBJ1-2; maybe TRBD1 (6 bases). The CDR3 extends over 15 amino acids. Germline V gives CDR1 DFQATT, CDR2 SNEGSKA (reference sequence). V was cut by 5 bases and J by 1 base, with 17 bases left in between. CDR3 residues: CSASKPGALNYGYTF. CDR3 bases: TGCAGTGCTTCAAAGCCAGGGGCGCTTAACTATGGCTACACCTTC.

This clonotype came up many times. The chain has TRBV9 and TRBJ1-1, with D unresolved. CDR1 is SGDLS and CDR2 is YYNGEE in the germline V gene. V dropped 1 base and J dropped 0 bases, with 4 bases sitting between them. The CDR3 sequence is 13 residues long. This CDR3 reads CASSVKMNTEAFF. For the CDR3, the DNA is TGTGCCAGCAGCGTAAAAATGAACACTGAAGCTTTCTTT.